Each of the 32 T cell receptor beta chains below was sequenced from the same sample in a study of OX40 agonist ivuxolimab in advanced cancers. Receptor libraries were prepared by the immunoSEQ multiplex PCR assay. In TCRdb, the immuneACCESS table is reduced to in-frame sequences with V and J assigned. These tables do not hold every clone; where another copy was compared, an unresolved V gene accounts for under half, and the others remain unexplained. The sample yields just over 90,000 clones; around nine tenths were counted once. In total, the top ten clones hold over 0.8% of the sample. Sequenced here: CD4+ or CD8+ T cells sorted from blood, sampled in a trial of the OX40 agonist ivuxolimab. The receptors come from an adult with an advanced solid tumor such as melanoma, head and neck, liver or kidney cancer.

The rearrangement links TRBV19 to TRBJ1-5; D might be TRBD1 (6 bases). V gave up 3 bases and J gave up 4 bases, with 13 bases separating them. This CDR3 region has 15 residues. Germline-derived CDR1 and CDR2 are LNHDA and SQIVND (reference sequence). As DNA, the CDR3 is TGTGCCAGTAGTATTCGGGGGCGCGGTAATCAGCCCCAGCATTTT. Protein: CASSIRGRGNQPQHF.

The chain uses TRBV29-1 and TRBJ1-1; D might be TRBD1 (5 bases). Germline V gene sequence: CDR1 SQVTM, CDR2 ANQGSEA. This CDR3 spans 11 amino acids. The V end was cut by 4 bases, the J end by 6 bases, with 9 bases between. The CDR3 DNA sequence: TGCAGCGTTGGTGGGGGGGCTGAAGCTTTCTTT. Translated: CSVGGGAEAFF.

CDR3 amino acids: CASSFWGNEQFF. CDR3 DNA: TGTGCCAGCAGTTTTTGGGGGAATGAGCAGTTCTTC. The J gene is TRBJ2-1, the V gene TRBV28; D may correspond to TRBD1 or TRBD2 (5 bases each). The CDR3 contains 12 residues. Germline CDR1 reads MDHEN; CDR2 reads SYDVKM. Between the trimmed V and J ends, which lost 3 bases and 7 bases, there was a span of 7 bases.

The gene calls are TRBV9 and TRBJ2-5, with D tentatively TRBD2 (6 bases). V was clipped by 4 bases and J by 5 bases, with 15 bases between them. The CDR3 sequence is 14 residues long. Germline CDR1 and CDR2: SGDLS and YYNGEE. The CDR3 reads CASSPLASGETQYF. Written as DNA, the CDR3 is TGTGCCAGCAGCCCCCTAGCGAGCGGGGAGACCCAGTACTTC.

The chain recombines TRBV5-1 with TRBJ2-7, with a tentative D call TRBD1 (6 bases). The CDR3 is 14 amino acids. Germline V gene sequence: CDR1 SGHRS, CDR2 YFSETQ. V gave up 0 bases and J gave up 6 bases, with 13 bases separating them. The CDR3 sequence is CASSLEQGSFEQYF. The CDR3 DNA follows: TGCGCCAGCAGCTTGGAACAGGGAAGTTTCGAGCAGTACTTC.

The chain recombines TRBV29-1 with TRBJ1-6, with D possibly being TRBD1 (5 bases). The CDR3 contains 13 residues. V lost 4 bases to trimming and J lost 9 bases, with 13 bases between them. Germline assignment: CDR1 SQVTM and CDR2 ANQGSEA. CDR3 in amino acids: CSVGVQGGSPLHF. As DNA, the CDR3 is TGCAGCGTTGGAGTCCAGGGCGGTTCACCCCTCCACTTT.

The chain combines TRBV20-1 with TRBJ2-3; D is undetermined. This CDR3 region has 11 residues. V dropped 3 bases and J dropped 2 bases, with 3 bases sitting between them. The germline V gene has CDR1 DFQATT and CDR2 SNEGSKA (reference sequence). Here the CDR3 reads CSASHTDTQYF. CDR3 DNA: TGCAGTGCTAGTCACACAGATACGCAGTATTTT.

The CDR3 nucleotides read TGTGCCAGCAGCCCCGTGAAACAGTCCTCTGGAAACACCATATATTTT. It translates to CASSPVKQSSGNTIYF. J is TRBJ1-3 and V is TRBV2; no firm D call. Trimming removed 6 bases at V and 0 bases at J, with 15 bases between. The CDR3 is 16 residues long. Germline loops: CDR1 SNHLY, CDR2 FYNNEI.

V is TRBV5-4 and J is TRBJ2-7; D possibly corresponds to TRBD1 (7 bases). This CDR3 has 14 amino acids. V shed 0 bases and J shed 5 bases, with 12 bases lying between them. Germline CDR1 and CDR2: SGHNT and YYREEE (reference sequence). DNA for the CDR3: TGTGCCAGCAGCTTGGTAGGAGGGGGCCACGAGCAGTACTTC. Translated: CASSLVGGGHEQYF.

This chain uses TRBV2 with TRBJ2-5; D might be TRBD1 or TRBD2, each matching 5 bases. The CDR3 totals 13 residues. From germline, CDR1 is SNHLY and CDR2 FYNNEI. V was clipped by 7 bases and J by 2 bases, with 11 bases between them. The CDR3 is CASNRGPQETQYF. Written as DNA, the CDR3 is TGTGCCAGCAACCGGGGACCACAAGAGACCCAGTACTTC.

The gene calls are TRBV5-1 and TRBJ2-4; 12 bases are shared with TRBD1. Trimming took 8 bases from V and 8 from J; bases not matched to a gene: 8. Germline V CDR1 and CDR2: SGHRS, YFSETQ. The CDR3 spans 14 residues. The DNA of the CDR3 is TGCGCCAGTGGGACAGGGGGCGAGGTGGACATTCAGTACTTC. Translated: CASGTGGEVDIQYF. The whole variable domain, filled in from reference TRBV5-1 and TRBJ2-4, reads KAGVTQTPRYLIKTRGQQVTLSCSPISGHRSVSWYQQTPGQGLQFLFEYFSETQRNKGNFPGRFSGRQFSNSRSEMNVSTLELGDSALYLCASGTGGEVDIQYFGAGTRLSVL.

V usage is TRBV19 and J usage is TRBJ2-1; weak D call: TRBD2 (5 bases). The CDR3 is made up of 13 amino acids. Germline assignment: CDR1 LNHDA and CDR2 SQIVND (reference sequence). V was trimmed by 7 bases and J by 9 bases, leaving 16 bases between them. CDR3 DNA: TGTGCCAGTAATGCCGGCGGGTGGGGTGAGCAGTTCTTC. It translates to CASNAGGWGEQFF. Full variable domain (outside the CDR3, taken from reference TRBV19 and TRBJ2-1): DGGITQSPKYLFRKEGQNVTLSCEQNLNHDAMYWYRQDPGQGLRLIYYSQIVNDFQKGDIAEGYSVSREKKESFPLTVTSAQKNPTAFYLCASNAGGWGEQFFGPGTRLTVL.

J is TRBJ2-7 and V is TRBV14; D call uncertain. The germline CDR1 and CDR2 sequences are SGHDN and FVKESK. V was clipped by 2 bases and J by 1 base, with 18 bases between them. The CDR3 covers 17 residues. The CDR3 loop is CASSQLSRHGQSYEQYF. Here the CDR3 DNA reads TGTGCCAGCAGCCAACTATCGCGTCATGGGCAGTCCTACGAGCAGTACTTC. Together with reference TRBV14 and TRBJ2-7, the CDR3 gives the full variable domain: EAGVTQFPSHSVIEKGQTVTLRCDPISGHDNLYWYRRVMGKEIKFLLHFVKESKQDESGMPNNRFLAERTGGTYSTLKVQPAELEDSGVYFCASSQLSRHGQSYEQYFGPGTRLTVT.

V gene TRBV7-6 combines with J gene TRBJ1-5, with TRBD1 matching 7 bases. In germline, CDR1 is SGHVS, CDR2 FNYEAQ. The CDR3 is 15 residues long. Unmatched junction bases numbered 2, after V lost 1 base and J lost 2 bases. The CDR3 DNA is TGTGCCAGCAGCTTAGAAGGGGGCGGCAATCAGCCCCAGCATTTT. Its protein is CASSLEGGGNQPQHF.

The chain couples TRBV28 to TRBJ1-1; 8 nucleotides align to TRBD1. Looked up from germline, CDR1 is MDHEN and CDR2 is SYDVKM. The CDR3 consists of 14 residues. The CDR3 here is CASGVRGRRAEAFF. The DNA for the CDR3 is TGTGCGTCAGGGGTCAGGGGGCGAAGAGCTGAAGCTTTCTTT. Looking up the rest from reference TRBV28 and TRBJ1-1 gives the full variable domain: DVKVTQSSRYLVKRTGEKVFLECVQDMDHENMFWYRQDPGLGLRLIYFSYDVKMKEKGDIPEGYSVSREKKERFSLILESASTNQTSMYLCASGVRGRRAEAFFGQGTRLTVV.

The V gene is TRBV15, the J gene TRBJ2-1; 10 bases agree with TRBD1. J gave up 7 bases and V 0 bases, and 9 bases lay outside the gene matches. The germline CDR1 and CDR2 sequences are LNHNV and YYDKDF (reference sequence). This CDR3 comprises 17 residues. CDR3 sequence: CATSRDLRDRGRNEQFF. The CDR3 DNA is TGTGCCACCAGCAGAGATCTGAGGGACAGGGGCAGGAATGAGCAGTTCTTC. Together with reference TRBV15 and TRBJ2-1, the CDR3 gives the full variable domain: DAMVIQNPRYQVTQFGKPVTLSCSQTLNHNVMYWYQQKSSQAPKLLFHYYDKDFNNEADTPDNFQSRRPNTSFCFLDIRSPGLGDTAMYLCATSRDLRDRGRNEQFFGPGTRLTVL.

This clone showed up just a few times. The chain uses TRBV5-4 and TRBJ1-5; D might be TRBD1 (6 bases). CDR1 SGHNT and CDR2 YYREEE come from the germline V gene (reference sequence). V shed 0 bases and J shed 3 bases, with 10 bases lying between them. The CDR3 is 15 amino acids. CDR3 loop: CASSLGGHPNQPQHF. The CDR3 DNA sequence: TGTGCCAGCAGCTTGGGGGGGCACCCCAATCAGCCCCAGCATTTT.

V gene TRBV6-5 combines with J gene TRBJ1-1; no clear D. The CDR3 has 14 amino acids. CDR1 and CDR2 from the germline V gene are MNHEY and SVGAGI. Between the trimmed V and J ends, which lost 5 bases and 0 bases, there was a span of 10 bases. The CDR3 loop is CASSPVPMNTEAFF. CDR3 bases: TGTGCCAGCAGTCCGGTCCCGATGAACACTGAAGCTTTCTTT.

This clone was detected only a few times. The V gene is TRBV11-3, the J gene TRBJ1-3, with no clear D. Trimming cost V 2 bases and J 3 bases, with 2 bases left between them. Germline CDR1 reads SGHNT; CDR2 reads YENEEA. The CDR3 runs 12 residues. The CDR3 sequence: CASSLSGNTIYF. DNA of the CDR3: TGTGCCAGCAGCTTAAGTGGAAACACCATATATTTT.

DNA for the CDR3: TGTGCCAGCACCCCTGGTGGGGCTCGGGACACCGGGGAGCTGTTTTTT. This sequence encodes CASTPGGARDTGELFF. This chain links TRBV5-4 with TRBJ2-2, with D perhaps TRBD1 (5 bases). V shed 6 bases and J shed 3 bases, with 18 bases lying between them. The CDR3 runs to 16 residues. The germline gives CDR1 SGHNT, CDR2 YYREEE (reference sequence).

The chain joins TRBV19 to TRBJ1-5; D unclear. Between the trimmed V and J ends, which lost 0 bases and 7 bases, there was a span of 7 bases. CDR1 is LNHDA, CDR2 SQIVND, per germline (reference sequence). This CDR3 has 13 amino acids. Written as DNA, the CDR3 is TGTGCCAGTAGTATAGATTCAAGCCAGCCCCAGCATTTT. This translates into CASSIDSSQPQHF.

The rearrangement uses TRBV27 and TRBJ2-2; D perhaps matches TRBD2 (5 bases). The V gene's germline CDR1 is MNHEY and CDR2 SMNVEV (reference sequence). The CDR3 extends over 15 amino acids. Between the trimmed V and J ends, which lost 6 bases and 2 bases, there was a span of 13 bases. CDR3 region: CASSLDYSNTGELFF. The CDR3 bases are TGTGCCAGCAGCCTCGACTACAGTAACACCGGGGAGCTGTTTTTT.

This chain links TRBV9 with TRBJ2-3, with D perhaps matching TRBD1 (6 bases). Germline V gene sequence: CDR1 SGDLS, CDR2 YYNGEE. This CDR3 has 16 amino acids. V was clipped by 4 bases and J by 2 bases, with 17 bases between them. CDR3 sequence: CASSRNPGQHTDTQYF. The DNA for the CDR3 is TGTGCCAGCAGCCGGAATCCGGGACAACACACAGATACGCAGTATTTT.

The chain couples TRBV11-3 to TRBJ1-1; D possibly corresponds to TRBD1 (6 bases). The CDR3 runs 13 residues. Germline V gene lookup returns CDR1 SGHNT and CDR2 YENEEA. The germline V and J ends were trimmed by 5 bases and 1 base, with 8 bases remaining between them. In nucleotides, the CDR3 is TGTGCCAGCAGCCCCAGGGGGAACACTGAAGCTTTCTTT. Amino acid sequence: CASSPRGNTEAFF.

The CDR3 coding sequence is TGTGCCAGCAGCGCGAGGGTCACTGAAGCTTTCTTT. Translated: CASSARVTEAFF. V is TRBV6-1 and J is TRBJ1-1; D remains unclear. Germline loops: CDR1 MNHNS, CDR2 SASEGT. V was pared by 6 bases and J by 4 bases, with 9 bases between. This CDR3 has 12 amino acids.

The V gene is TRBV18, the J gene TRBJ2-7, with 8 bases matching TRBD1. Trimming cost V 6 bases and J 5 bases; bases outside gene matches: 12. Per germline, CDR1 KGHSH and CDR2 LQKENI. The CDR3 extends over 15 amino acids. The CDR3: CASSQRTGPRDEQYF. DNA of the CDR3: TGTGCCAGCTCGCAACGGACAGGGCCGAGGGACGAGCAGTACTTC.

The V call is TRBV18, the J call TRBJ1-1; D remains ambiguous. This CDR3 region has 14 residues. Germline V CDR1 and CDR2: KGHSH, LQKENI. V lost 0 bases and J lost 3, with 8 bases in between. This CDR3 reads CASSPPGEYTEAFF. CDR3 sequence (DNA): TGTGCCAGCTCACCACCCGGGGAGTACACTGAAGCTTTCTTT.

V and J are TRBV5-1 and TRBJ2-7; D might be TRBD1 (6 bases). Per germline, CDR1 SGHRS and CDR2 YFSETQ. This CDR3 contains 14 residues. V was clipped by 0 bases and J by 3 bases, with 10 bases between them. DNA of the CDR3: TGCGCCAGCAGCTTGGCCACAGGGATCTACGAGCAGTACTTC. The encoded protein is CASSLATGIYEQYF.

This clone was seen a few times. J is TRBJ1-5 and V is TRBV30; D uncertain. CDR1 is GTSNPN and CDR2 is SVGIG in the germline V gene (reference sequence). The CDR3 has 13 amino acids. Trimming took off 3 bases at V and 6 bases at J, with 12 bases between the two ends. The DNA for the CDR3 is TGTGCCTGGAGGGGCAGAATCGGTCAGCCCCAGCATTTT. Encoded protein: CAWRGRIGQPQHF.

This clone came up once. The chain has TRBV30 and TRBJ1-2; D unclear. V was cut by 2 bases and J by 8 bases, with 15 bases left in between. Per germline, CDR1 GTSNPN and CDR2 SVGIG (reference sequence). The CDR3 spans 13 residues. The CDR3 loop reads CAWSPTGHEGYTF. The CDR3 nucleotides read TGTGCCTGGAGTCCTACGGGTCACGAGGGCTACACCTTC. The whole variable domain, remainder taken from reference TRBV30 and TRBJ1-2, is SQTIHQWPATLVQPVGSPLSLECTVEGTSNPNLYWYRQAAGRGLQLLFYSVGIGQISSEVPQNLSASRPQDRQFILSSKKLLLSDSGFYLCAWSPTGHEGYTFGSGTRLTVV.

V usage is TRBV11-3 and J usage is TRBJ1-1, with D possibly TRBD1 on 6 matching bases. Germline CDR1 is SGHNT and CDR2 is YENEEA. Trimming shortened V by 0 bases and J by 4 bases, and 6 bases separated the two germline ends. There are 13 residues in the CDR3. The CDR3 reads CASSLEGGTEAFF. CDR3 nucleotide sequence: TGTGCCAGCAGCTTAGAAGGGGGCACTGAAGCTTTCTTT.

This clone is a singleton in its sample. The chain has TRBV10-2 and TRBJ1-6, with D perhaps matching TRBD1 (6 bases). The germline V and J ends were trimmed by 0 bases and 7 bases, with 13 bases remaining between them. The germline CDR1 and CDR2 sequences are WSHSY and SAAADI. There are 16 residues in the CDR3. Here the CDR3 DNA reads TGCGCCAGCAGTGAGTCGCGGACAACAGGGAATTCACCCCTCCACTTT. Translating it yields CASSESRTTGNSPLHF.